The 7 T cell receptor beta chains below all came from one sample that was sequenced in a study of cytomegalovirus exposure and HLA in healthy donors. It was with 60 Vbeta and 13 Jbeta primers that the PCR ran. The protocol was immunoSEQ multiplex PCR, while the TCRdb copy is restricted to in-frame clones and leaves out a portion. In the table there are more than 80,000 clones, 71% of which are singletons. Source material: PBMCs. Source of these receptors: a female donor in good health and CMV-seronegative.

The chain links TRBV19 to TRBJ1-2, with TRBD1 matching 7 bases. CDR1 LNHDA and CDR2 SQIVND come from the germline V gene (reference sequence). The CDR3 contains 13 residues. V shed 2 bases and J 7 bases; nucleotides not matched to a gene: 4. This CDR3 is CASSIPTGSGYTF. The CDR3 DNA reads TGTGCCAGTAGTATACCGACAGGGAGTGGCTACACCTTC.

The chain joins TRBV7-9 to TRBJ2-1, with 9 bases identical to TRBD1. V dropped 8 bases and J dropped 8; count of bases not matched to a gene: 13. This CDR3 region has 15 residues. Germline V gives CDR1 SEHNR, CDR2 FQNEAQ (reference sequence). CDR3 protein: CASHAGTGFIDEQFF. The CDR3 nucleotides are TGTGCCAGCCACGCCGGGACAGGGTTTATCGATGAGCAGTTCTTC.

This clone was counted a few times. This chain joins TRBV6-5 and TRBJ2-1; TRBD1 might be the D (8 bases). The germline gives CDR1 MNHEY, CDR2 SVGAGI. The CDR3 contains 15 residues. Trimming shortened V by 6 bases and J by 0 bases, and 12 bases separated the two germline ends. The CDR3 region has the DNA TGTGCCAGCAGACAGGGGGGGGACTCCTACAATGAGCAGTTCTTC. Its translation: CASRQGGDSYNEQFF.

This rearrangement joins TRBV15 to TRBJ2-7; TRBD1 agrees at 7 bases. V shed 1 base and J 6 bases; nucleotides not matched to a gene: 3. This CDR3 region has 13 residues. The V gene's germline CDR1 is LNHNV and CDR2 YYDKDF (reference sequence). This CDR3 reads CATSRARDSEQYF. In nucleotides, the CDR3 is TGTGCCACCAGCAGAGCCCGGGACAGCGAGCAGTACTTC.

This chain links TRBV6-6 with TRBJ2-2; D uncertain. Per the germline V gene, CDR1 is MNHNY and CDR2 is SVGAGI (reference sequence). This CDR3 has 13 amino acids. Trimming removed 2 bases at V and 5 bases at J, with 6 bases between. The CDR3 coding sequence is TGTGCCAGCAGTTACGTAGCTACCGGGGAGCTGTTTTTT. The encoded protein is CASSYVATGELFF.

This clone was seen more than once but under ten times. This chain connects TRBV19 to TRBJ2-5, with 7 bases lining up with TRBD1. Germline CDR1 LNHDA, CDR2 SQIVND (reference sequence). CDR3 length: 15 residues. J gave up 4 bases and V 7 bases, and 12 bases lay outside the gene matches. In nucleotides, the CDR3 is TGTGCCAGTACCACGACAGGGACCCAACGAGAGACCCAGTACTTC. Amino acids: CASTTTGTQRETQYF.

J is TRBJ2-5 and V is TRBV5-1; D remains unclear. Germline lookup yields CDR1 SGHRS and CDR2 YFSETQ. V dropped 5 bases and J dropped 2 bases, with 10 bases sitting between them. The CDR3 is 13 residues long. CDR3 bases: TGCGCCAGCAGGCGTGAACCGCAAGAGACCCAGTACTTC. It is translated as CASRREPQETQYF.